These 8 T cell receptor beta chains were all obtained from the same sample, sequenced in a study of blood T cell repertoires in COVID-19. TCRdb keeps only in-frame clones here, not all; method: immunoSEQ multiplex PCR. The sample carries approximately 170,000 clones, less than 90% recorded once. The sequenced sample was PBMCs or T cells enriched from blood (not recorded which). All receptors derive from a woman aged 50 to 60 who had recovered from COVID-19.

The J gene is TRBJ1-6, the V gene TRBV19; TRBD1 matches 8 bases. V gave up 4 bases and J gave up 9 bases; unmatched junction bases: 5. There are 14 residues in the CDR3. Germline lookup yields CDR1 LNHDA and CDR2 SQIVND (reference sequence). In DNA, the CDR3 is TGTGCCAGTAGTACACAGGGGGGTGGTTCACCCCTCCACTTT. It translates to CASSTQGGGSPLHF.

The V call is TRBV18, the J call TRBJ2-2; the D gene is possibly TRBD2 (6 bases). The CDR3 has 15 amino acids. V gave up 2 bases and J gave up 1 base, with 8 bases separating them. Germline CDR1 reads KGHSH; CDR2 reads LQKENI. CDR3 amino acids: CASSPASENTGELFF. The CDR3, as DNA: TGTGCCAGCTCACCAGCTAGCGAGAACACCGGGGAGCTGTTTTTT.

As concerns this clone: The identical CDR3 is also encoded by other nucleotide sequences in the sample. The DNA for the CDR3 is TGTGCCAGTAGCCAACAGGGGAACCAGCCCCAGCATTTT. The encoded protein is CASSQQGNQPQHF. The genes are TRBV19 and TRBJ1-5; TRBD1 matches at 7 bases. V trimming: 6 bases; J trimming: 7 bases; junction bases outside the gene matches: 6. The CDR3 runs to 13 residues. CDR1 and CDR2 from the germline V gene are LNHDA and SQIVND (reference sequence).

The genes are TRBV5-6 and TRBJ1-2, with a weak D call TRBD1 (5 bases). Germline CDR1 reads SGHDT; CDR2 reads YYEEEE. CDR3 size: 14 residues. V was cut by 3 bases and J by 7 bases, with 16 bases left in between. The CDR3 nucleotides read TGTGCCAGCAGCTCGGGTGGGGGGTTCCTTGGCTACACCTTC. It encodes CASSSGGGFLGYTF.

The chain combines TRBV18 with TRBJ2-1; 11 bases agree with TRBD2. The CDR3 spans 15 residues. CDR1 KGHSH and CDR2 LQKENI come from the germline V gene. Germline trimming cut 3 bases from V and 10 bases from J; bases unmatched to any gene: 8. The CDR3 DNA reads as TGTGCCAGCTCACCCCCACTAGCGGGAGTACCAGAGCAGTTCTTC. It is translated as CASSPPLAGVPEQFF.

The J gene is TRBJ2-5, the V gene TRBV5-5, with 10 bases identical to TRBD2. Trimming removed 4 bases from V and 2 bases from J; junction bases left unmatched: 11. Per the germline V gene, CDR1 is SGHKS and CDR2 is YYEKEE (reference sequence). There are 17 residues in the CDR3. The DNA of the CDR3 is TGTGCCAGCAGCCCTGGAGGAGTAGCGGGAGGTCAAGAGACCCAGTACTTC. This translates into CASSPGGVAGGQETQYF.

The J gene is TRBJ1-2, the V gene TRBV28, with D uncertain. The CDR3 spans 12 residues. From germline, CDR1 is MDHEN and CDR2 SYDVKM. The V end lost 6 bases, the J end lost 1 base, and 6 bases lay between the germline ends. The CDR3 sequence: CASRTFNYGYTF. CDR3 bases: TGTGCCAGCAGAACATTTAACTATGGCTACACCTTC.

Only a few counts were recorded for this clone. The rearrangement joins TRBV30 to TRBJ1-5; D remains unclear. CDR3 length equals 14 residues. V lost 2 bases and J lost 3, with 11 bases in between. The germline gives CDR1 GTSNPN, CDR2 SVGIG (reference sequence). Written as DNA, the CDR3 is TGTGCCTGGAGTCTCGGCGGAGACAATCAGCCCCAGCATTTT. Protein sequence: CAWSLGGDNQPQHF.